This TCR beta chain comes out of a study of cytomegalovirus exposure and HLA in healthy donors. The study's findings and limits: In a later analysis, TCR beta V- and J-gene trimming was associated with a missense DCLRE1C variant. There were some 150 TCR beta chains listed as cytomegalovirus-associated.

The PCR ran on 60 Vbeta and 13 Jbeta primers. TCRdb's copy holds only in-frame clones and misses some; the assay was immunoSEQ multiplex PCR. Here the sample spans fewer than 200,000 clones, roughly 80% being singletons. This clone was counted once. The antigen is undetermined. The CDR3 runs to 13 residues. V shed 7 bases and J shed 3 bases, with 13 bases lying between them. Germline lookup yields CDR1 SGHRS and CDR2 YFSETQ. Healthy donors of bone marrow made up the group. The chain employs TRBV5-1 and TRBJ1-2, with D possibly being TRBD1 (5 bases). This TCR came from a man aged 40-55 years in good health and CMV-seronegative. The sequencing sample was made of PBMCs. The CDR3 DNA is TGCGCCAGCTCCACGGACAACGACTATGGCTACACCTTC. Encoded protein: CASSTDNDYGYTF.